The source of this T cell receptor beta chain is a study of T cell repertoires in cytomegalovirus infection (dated by TCRdb to the late 2010s). Regarding the complete study: Alongside well-studied HLA-B-restricted epitopes, the peptide stimulations were aimed at recently identified HLA-C-restricted CMV epitopes, whose presentation resists viral immunomodulation. Donor HLA type was relevant to the analysis, as public TCR beta signatures indicated carriage of CMV infection together with the matching HLA type.

Sequencing instrument: Illumina HiSeq 1500. TCRdb's own reprocessing of the public reads used fastp at Q25 and MiXCR and kept productive beta chains. Each CDR3 protein appears once, grouped with its most common genes and DNA. The sample table contains 830,000 or so distinct CDR3 sequences; only one count was recorded for approximately 32% of them. Jointly, the top ten make up around 12% of the sample. This clonotype was counted between two and nine times. There is no known antigen for this receptor. Base qualities are not recorded, but no much larger clone differs from it by a single base. Interpreted using the paper, the treatment or condition label stands for: in vitro stimulation with specific CMV peptide epitopes to enrich CMV-specific T cells. Between the V and J ends, shortened by 6 bases and 3 bases respectively, the junction contains 12 bases. From cysteine to phenylalanine, the CDR3 is 13 amino acids long. The DNA shown is the 39-base CDR3, in frame from base 1. The germline V gene (reference sequence) specifies LNHDA as CDR1 and SQIVND as CDR2.

Broader findings and caveats from the paper: The ex vivo response was dominated by HLA-C-restricted CMV-specific TCR beta clonotypes, which also provided the single most frequent clonotype in two of eight donors. In both this cohort and an independent roughly 360-donor cohort, the cumulative frequency of public TCR beta family members distinguished carriers of CMV infection plus the relevant HLA type.

The source material was cultured CD8+ T cells from PBMCs, sampled from culture after CMV antigen stimulation. The V and J segments used are TRBV19 and TRBJ2-7; no D segment can be confidently identified. This receptor was obtained from a human donor in good health (CMV status not recorded). Some clones in this sample may be carry-over from other donors' samples. In nucleotide form, the sequence is TGTGCCAGTAGCGCGCCGGGCCACTACGAGCAGTACTTC. Its coded protein is CASSAPGHYEQYF. Here the CDR3 is joined to the reference TRBV19 and TRBJ2-7 genes, and the full variable domain is: DGGITQSPKYLFRKEGQNVTLSCEQNLNHDAMYWYRQDPGQGLRLIYYSQIVNDFQKGDIAEGYSVSREKKESFPLTVTSAQKNPTAFYLCASSAPGHYEQYFGPGTRLTVT.